This T cell receptor (beta chain) originates from a study of shared clonotypes between healthy human individuals. Findings and limits, study-wide: Generally, estimated richness proved larger in naive subsets than it did in memory subsets.

Selected positively for CCR7 and CD45RO-negative, naive CD8 cells excluded terminally differentiated effector memory CD45RA+ cells. With regard to this clone: The antigen is undetermined.

The CDR3 is made up of 15 amino acids. Germline V CDR1 and CDR2: MNHNY, SVGAGI (reference sequence). Trimming pared 2 bases from V and 2 bases from J, leaving 13 bases between. TCRdb's copy holds only in-frame clones and misses some; the assay was immunoSEQ multiplex PCR. This table has some 1,900,000 clones, over 85% appearing once. This chain uses TRBV6-6 with TRBJ2-7; TRBD1 or TRBD2 may be the D gene (5 bases each). This TCR was sampled from a man between 18 and 29 years old in good health. The sequenced material came from naive CD8+ T cells sorted from blood. The chain's CDR3 is CASSYPWGTAYEQYF. The CDR3 region has the DNA TGTGCCAGCAGTTACCCCTGGGGGACGGCCTACGAGCAGTACTTC.